Described below is a single T cell receptor beta chain sequence and its context. The antigen remains unidentified. Library construction for TCR beta used iRepertoire HTBI primers and Arm-PCR of CDR3 regions. TCRdb itself ran the multiplex PCR reads through MiXCR, one entry per CDR3 protein. The sample carries roughly 500,000 distinct CDR3 sequences, about 14% recorded once. The time point denotes: newly diagnosed GD, antithyroid drugs for less than 3 months. Scientists built the TCR library using RNA that was extracted from PBMCs. This specimen comes from a study of regulatory T cells in long-lasting Graves disease. Findings of the study overall: Whereas new patients shared 900 to 1,000 public clonotypes, persistent patients shared more, at under 3,500.

CDR1 KGHSH and CDR2 LQKENI come from the germline V gene. The V end was cut by 5 bases, the J end by 0 bases, with 11 bases between. This CDR3 has 15 amino acids. These records were also assigned to another study, of T cells in Graves' hyperthyroidism and ophthalmopathy.

This TCR came from a woman in her forties or fifties with Graves disease. The source material was peripheral blood mononuclear cells (PBMCs), sampled at new diagnosis, from a patient treated with antithyroid drugs. J is TRBJ2-1 and V is TRBV18, with TRBD1 as a possible D gene (5 bases). CDR3 nucleotide sequence: TGTGCCAGCTCATCCAGGGTTAGCTCCTACAATGAGCAGTTCTTC. It codes for CASSSRVSSYNEQFF.